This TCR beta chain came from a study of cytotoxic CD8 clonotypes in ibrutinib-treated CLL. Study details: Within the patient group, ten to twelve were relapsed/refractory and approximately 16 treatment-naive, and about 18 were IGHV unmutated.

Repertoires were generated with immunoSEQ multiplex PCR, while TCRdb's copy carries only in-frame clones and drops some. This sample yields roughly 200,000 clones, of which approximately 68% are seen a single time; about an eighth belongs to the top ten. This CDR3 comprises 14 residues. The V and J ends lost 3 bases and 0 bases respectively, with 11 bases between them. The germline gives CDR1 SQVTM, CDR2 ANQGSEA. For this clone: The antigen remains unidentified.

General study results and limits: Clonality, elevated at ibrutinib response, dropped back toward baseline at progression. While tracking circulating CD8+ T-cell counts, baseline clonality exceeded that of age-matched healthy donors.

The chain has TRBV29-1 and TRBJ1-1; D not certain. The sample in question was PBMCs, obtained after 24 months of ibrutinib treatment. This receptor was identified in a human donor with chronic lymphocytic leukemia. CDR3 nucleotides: TGCAGCGTTGACCAGCAATCCCTGAACACTGAAGCTTTCTTT. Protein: CSVDQQSLNTEAFF.